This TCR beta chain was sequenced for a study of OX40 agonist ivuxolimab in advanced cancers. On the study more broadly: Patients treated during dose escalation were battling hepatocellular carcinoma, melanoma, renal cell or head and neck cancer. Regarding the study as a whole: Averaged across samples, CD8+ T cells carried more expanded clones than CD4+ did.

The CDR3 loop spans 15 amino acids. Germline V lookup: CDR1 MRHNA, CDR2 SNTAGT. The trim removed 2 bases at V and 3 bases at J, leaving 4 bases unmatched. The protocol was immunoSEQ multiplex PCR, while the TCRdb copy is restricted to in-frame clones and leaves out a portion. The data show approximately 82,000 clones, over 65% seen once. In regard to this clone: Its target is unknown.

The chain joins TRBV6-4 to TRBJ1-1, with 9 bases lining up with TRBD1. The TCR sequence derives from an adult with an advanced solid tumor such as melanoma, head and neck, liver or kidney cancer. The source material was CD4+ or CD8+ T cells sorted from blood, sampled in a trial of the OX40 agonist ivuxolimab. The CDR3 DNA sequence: TGTGCCAGCAGTGACGCACAGGGGGCGGACACTGAAGCTTTCTTT. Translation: CASSDAQGADTEAFF.